This T cell receptor (beta chain) was recovered during a study of blood T cell repertoires in COVID-19. Looking at the study overall: The study drew acute and convalescent COVID-19 samples from the United States, Italy and Spain. From T cells, B-cell-depleted T cells, or PBMCs came the material, which was cDNA or gDNA.

Study processing details: Amplification from reference gene primers served as the basis for estimated nucleated cell counts. The table came from immunoSEQ multiplex PCR; TCRdb's copy has only in-frame clones and leaves some out. D and trimming come from the DNA, and the V and J calls and clone size come from that table. The sample lists more than 65,000 clones; over 65% were seen once. This CDR3 spans 16 amino acids. Per the germline V gene, CDR1 is LNHDA and CDR2 is SQIVND (reference sequence). With 5 bases clipped from V and 7 bases from J, the junction kept 13 bases outside the gene matches. The clonotype originates from a woman in her seventies with acute or convalescent COVID-19. Sample: peripheral blood. V usage is TRBV19 and J usage is TRBJ2-2; 7 bases line up with TRBD1. The CDR3 DNA is TGTGCCAGTAGTCAGGGTCCGGGACAGAAACTCGGGGAGCTGTTTTTT. Translation gives CASSQGPGQKLGELFF.